A single sample gave rise to the 30 T cell receptor beta chains below, sequenced in a study of cytomegalovirus exposure and HLA in healthy donors. Primers: 60 Vbeta forward and 13 Jbeta reverse. Data came from immunoSEQ multiplex PCR; TCRdb stores just in-frame clones and leaves some out. The sample includes about 160,000 clones, 75% to 90% of them seen just once. The sample was PBMCs. The origin of the receptors is a young woman in good health and CMV-seronegative.

CDR3 residues: CATTRTAPNHEQFF. In nucleotides, the CDR3 is TGTGCCACCACGCGGACTGCCCCAAACCATGAGCAGTTCTTC. The chain has TRBV27 and TRBJ2-1; a weak D match, TRBD2 (5 bases). This CDR3 region has 14 residues. V was clipped by 10 bases and J by 8 bases, with 21 bases between them. The germline CDR1 and CDR2 sequences are MNHEY and SMNVEV (reference sequence).

V and J are TRBV4-1 and TRBJ1-1; D gene unclear. The CDR3 length is 12 residues. Germline lookup yields CDR1 MGHRA and CDR2 YSYEKL. Trimming took 6 bases from V and 1 from J, leaving 6 bases between them. The CDR3 region has the DNA TGCGCCAGCAGACTAGGGAACACTGAAGCTTTCTTT. Its protein product is CASRLGNTEAFF.

The chain is built from TRBV5-6 and TRBJ2-5; D may be TRBD2 (6 bases). Per the germline V gene, CDR1 is SGHDT and CDR2 is YYEEEE. This CDR3 comprises 14 residues. V dropped 4 bases and J dropped 5 bases, with 15 bases sitting between them. CDR3 loop: CASSNRVGTETQYF. CDR3 DNA sequence: TGTGCCAGCAGCAACCGGGTGGGGACTGAGACCCAGTACTTC.

V is TRBV5-1 and J is TRBJ1-2; 9 bases line up with TRBD1. Looked up from germline, CDR1 is SGHRS and CDR2 is YFSETQ. This CDR3 is 18 amino acids long. Unmatched junction bases numbered 12, after V lost 0 bases and J lost 3 bases. DNA of the CDR3: TGCGCCAGCAGCTTGGGGAGGTTTGGAACAGGGGGCGACTATGGCTACACCTTC. It specifies CASSLGRFGTGGDYGYTF.

The chain employs TRBV9 and TRBJ1-5, with TRBD1 matching over 7 bases. Germline V gene lookup returns CDR1 SGDLS and CDR2 YYNGEE. The V gene end was trimmed by 5 bases and the J gene end by 3 bases; junction bases not matched to a gene: 5. CDR3 length: 14 amino acids. CDR3: CASSGTDPNQPQHF. CDR3 nucleotides: TGTGCCAGCAGTGGGACAGATCCCAATCAGCCCCAGCATTTT.

This clone was recorded once. The chain recombines TRBV5-6 with TRBJ2-2; TRBD1 matches 11 bases. CDR1 is SGHDT, CDR2 YYEEEE, per germline. The junction had 5 bases not matched to a gene; V was cut back by 0 bases and J by 7 bases. CDR3 length: 16 amino acids. CDR3 nucleotide sequence: TGTGCCAGCAGCTTGGAAAGGACAGGGGGCGGCGGGGAGCTGTTTTTT. It encodes CASSLERTGGGGELFF. The variable domain in full, with the rest retrieved from reference TRBV5-6 and TRBJ2-2, is DAGVTQSPTHLIKTRGQQVTLRCSPKSGHDTVSWYQQALGQGPQFIFQYYEEEERQRGNFPDRFSGHQFPNYSSELNVNALLLGDSALYLCASSLERTGGGGELFFGEGSRLTVL.

The chain employs TRBV30 and TRBJ2-3; possibly TRBD1 for D (5 bases). The CDR3 covers 13 residues. The V gene lost 4 bases and the J gene lost 9 bases, with 17 bases spanning the gap. Germline CDR1 reads GTSNPN; CDR2 reads SVGIG (reference sequence). CDR3 nucleotides: TGTGCCTGGACGGACACCCCAGGGCAAACGCAGTATTTT. Protein: CAWTDTPGQTQYF.

The genes are TRBV28 and TRBJ1-2, with 7 bases fitting TRBD1. CDR1 and CDR2 (germline): MDHEN, SYDVKM. Trimming cost V 6 bases and J 5 bases; bases outside gene matches: 6. The CDR3 runs to 13 residues. CDR3: CASSSPGQYGYTF. CDR3 bases: TGTGCCAGCAGCTCTCCGGGACAGTATGGCTACACCTTC.

The chain joins TRBV5-5 to TRBJ1-5; 8 positions agree with TRBD1. This CDR3 comprises 17 residues. Germline lookup yields CDR1 SGHKS and CDR2 YYEKEE (reference sequence). V lost 1 base, J lost 5 bases, and 11 bases stayed unmatched. The CDR3 nucleotides read TGTGCCAGCAGCTTGCTCCCGACAGGGGAATTTTATCAGCCCCAGCATTTT. Encoded protein: CASSLLPTGEFYQPQHF.

The CDR3 sequence: CASNGQGPHEQYF. The CDR3 DNA reads as TGCGCCAGCAACGGACAGGGGCCCCACGAGCAGTACTTC. The J gene is TRBJ2-5, the V gene TRBV5-1; 9 nucleotides match TRBD1. The DNA matches TRBJ2-7 better at its end, which makes the J call doubtful. The CDR3 loop spans 13 amino acids. CDR1 is SGHRS, CDR2 YFSETQ, per germline.

In DNA, the CDR3 is TGCGCCAGCAGCTTTGGGACAGGCGGGCCCGGGGAGCTGTTTTTT. The encoded protein is CASSFGTGGPGELFF. This sequence joins TRBV5-1 and TRBJ2-2; 8 bases map to TRBD1. The CDR3 totals 15 residues. The junction had 6 bases not matched to a gene; V was cut back by 2 bases and J by 6 bases. The germline V gene has CDR1 SGHRS and CDR2 YFSETQ.

The chain has TRBV7-9 and TRBJ1-4; the D gene is possibly TRBD1 (6 bases). Germline V CDR1 and CDR2: SEHNR, FQNEAQ (reference sequence). Trimming stripped 6 bases from V and 0 bases from J, with 17 bases between. The CDR3 is 17 residues long. The CDR3 DNA follows: TGTGCCAGCAGAACAAACAGGGTTGATGCAACTAATGAAAAACTGTTTTTT. It yields the protein CASRTNRVDATNEKLFF.

V is TRBV7-2 and J is TRBJ2-7, with 10 nucleotides matching TRBD2. The CDR3 is 16 amino acids. The V and J ends lost 2 bases and 2 bases, in that order; junction bases with no gene match: 6. The germline gives CDR1 SGHTA, CDR2 FQGNSA. The CDR3 coding sequence is TGTGCCAGCAGCTTAACTAGCGGGGAACCTCCCTACGAGCAGTACTTC. Amino acids: CASSLTSGEPPYEQYF.

The V gene is TRBV19, the J gene TRBJ2-2; the match to TRBD2 covers 9 bases. Per germline, CDR1 LNHDA and CDR2 SQIVND (reference sequence). Losses at the gene ends were 6 bases for V and 5 bases for J; bases not matched to a gene: 7. The CDR3 has 15 residues. The CDR3 reads CASRGASGRTGELFF. The CDR3 DNA reads TGTGCCAGTAGAGGGGCCAGCGGGAGGACCGGGGAGCTGTTTTTT.

The rearrangement joins TRBV19 to TRBJ1-5; D not resolved. Between the trimmed V and J ends, which lost 5 bases and 3 bases, there was a span of 14 bases. The CDR3 sequence is 15 residues long. Germline loops: CDR1 LNHDA, CDR2 SQIVND (reference sequence). As DNA, the CDR3 is TGTGCCAGTAGTCCATTGAAGGACTACAATCAGCCCCAGCATTTT. Its protein is CASSPLKDYNQPQHF.

This clone was seen only once. This chain joins TRBV2 and TRBJ1-2, with TRBD1 matching 11 bases. Germline lookup yields CDR1 SNHLY and CDR2 FYNNEI. The CDR3 loop spans 14 amino acids. The V gene end was trimmed by 4 bases and the J gene end by 7 bases; junction bases not matched to a gene: 5. The CDR3 coding sequence is TGTGCCAGCAGTGGGGACAGGGGGGCGAGTGGCTACACCTTC. Its translation: CASSGDRGASGYTF.

V and J are TRBV27 and TRBJ2-2; 8 bases align to TRBD1. From germline, CDR1 is MNHEY and CDR2 SMNVEV (reference sequence). Trimming removed 6 bases from V and 0 bases from J; junction bases left unmatched: 12. The CDR3 has 18 residues. In DNA, the CDR3 is TGTGCCAGCAGCAGAAAGACAGGGGTCAAGGCGAACACCGGGGAGCTGTTTTTT. This translates into CASSRKTGVKANTGELFF.

The V gene is TRBV7-2, the J gene TRBJ2-5, with D maybe TRBD2 (6 bases). Germline V lookup: CDR1 SGHTA, CDR2 FQGNSA. Trimming stripped 6 bases from V and 5 bases from J, with 16 bases between. The CDR3 is 14 amino acids. CDR3 protein: CASSPGAGLETQYF. The CDR3 region has the DNA TGTGCCAGCAGTCCTGGGGCGGGGTTGGAGACCCAGTACTTC. The variable domain in full, completed from reference TRBV7-2 and TRBJ2-5, reads GAGVSQSPSNKVTEKGKDVELRCDPISGHTALYWYRQSLGQGLEFLIYFQGNSAPDKSGLPSDRFSAERTGGSVSTLTIQRTQQEDSAVYLCASSPGAGLETQYFGPGTRLLVL.

The chain couples TRBV5-1 to TRBJ1-2; 7 bases match TRBD1. The germline gives CDR1 SGHRS, CDR2 YFSETQ. The CDR3 has 16 residues. The V and J ends lost 1 base and 1 base, in that order; junction bases with no gene match: 7. The CDR3 nucleotides read TGCGCCAGCAGCTTGACAGGGGAACATCTTAACTATGGCTACACCTTC. It translates to CASSLTGEHLNYGYTF.

The V and J genes are TRBV11-2 and TRBJ2-4, with 8 positions matching TRBD1. The junction had 5 bases not matched to a gene; V was cut back by 4 bases and J by 9 bases. The germline V gene has CDR1 SGHAT and CDR2 FQNNGV. This CDR3 contains 13 residues. In nucleotides, the CDR3 is TGTGCCAGCAGCTCAGGGGGCAGGGGCATTCAGTACTTC. Its protein product is CASSSGGRGIQYF. Full variable domain (missing parts from reference TRBV11-2 and TRBJ2-4): EAGVAQSPRYKIIEKRQSVAFWCNPISGHATLYWYQQILGQGPKLLIQFQNNGVVDDSQLPKDRFSAERLKGVDSTLKIQPAKLEDSAVYLCASSSGGRGIQYFGAGTRLSVL.

V is TRBV6-4 and J is TRBJ2-1; D remains unclear. V lost 5 bases, J lost 4 bases, and 9 bases lay in between. CDR1 MRHNA and CDR2 SNTAGT come from the germline V gene. The CDR3 sequence is 13 residues long. The DNA of the CDR3 is TGTGCCAGCAGTCAATCCCGGTACAATGAGCAGTTCTTC. It yields the protein CASSQSRYNEQFF.

This clone was recorded only once. The CDR3 protein is CASSLTGMGLTGGNTIYF. In DNA form, the CDR3 reads TGTGCCAGCAGTTTGACAGGGATGGGATTAACAGGTGGAAACACCATATATTTT. This rearrangement joins TRBV28 to TRBJ1-3; 7 positions agree with TRBD1. CDR1 is MDHEN and CDR2 is SYDVKM in the germline V gene. Germline trimming cut 3 bases from V and 3 bases from J; bases unmatched to any gene: 14. The CDR3 sequence is 18 residues long.

The rearrangement uses TRBV29-1 and TRBJ1-5, with a weak D call TRBD1 (6 bases). V was pared by 4 bases and J by 7 bases, with 11 bases between. This CDR3 contains 12 residues. Germline CDR1 and CDR2: SQVTM and ANQGSEA. This CDR3 is CSVGQAQQPQHF. The DNA of the CDR3 is TGCAGCGTTGGACAGGCCCAACAGCCCCAGCATTTT.

The chain combines TRBV19 with TRBJ2-1, with 12 bases matching TRBD2. Per the germline V gene, CDR1 is LNHDA and CDR2 is SQIVND (reference sequence). The CDR3 spans 18 residues. Trimming cost V 1 base and J 4 bases; bases outside gene matches: 8. This CDR3 reads CASSIGLAGGRGYNEQFF. CDR3 bases: TGTGCCAGTAGTATAGGGCTAGCGGGGGGGCGTGGGTACAATGAGCAGTTCTTC. Full variable domain (rest looked up from reference TRBV19 and TRBJ2-1): DGGITQSPKYLFRKEGQNVTLSCEQNLNHDAMYWYRQDPGQGLRLIYYSQIVNDFQKGDIAEGYSVSREKKESFPLTVTSAQKNPTAFYLCASSIGLAGGRGYNEQFFGPGTRLTVL.

J is TRBJ1-2 and V is TRBV30; 9 bases match TRBD1. Germline V CDR1 and CDR2: GTSNPN, SVGIG (reference sequence). This CDR3 has 14 residues. V was clipped by 2 bases and J by 5 bases; unmatched bases: 6. CDR3 DNA sequence: TGTGCCTGGAGTACTGGGACAGGGAAGTATGGCTACACCTTC. As protein: CAWSTGTGKYGYTF.

The chain employs TRBV5-6 and TRBJ2-5; 9 nucleotides align to TRBD1. This CDR3 has 16 amino acids. The J segment lost 6 bases and the V segment lost 0 bases, leaving 9 bases of the junction unmatched. In germline, CDR1 is SGHDT, CDR2 YYEEEE. CDR3 sequence reads: CASSLGGTGPWKTQYF. DNA for the CDR3: TGTGCCAGCAGCTTGGGGGGGACAGGGCCTTGGAAGACCCAGTACTTC.

The chain combines TRBV10-3 with TRBJ2-2; 11 nucleotides align to TRBD1. With 2 bases clipped from V and 5 bases from J, the junction kept 10 bases outside the gene matches. This CDR3 contains 18 residues. CDR1 ENHRY and CDR2 SYGVKD come from the germline V gene. This CDR3 reads CAISEPAGQGARTGELFF. The CDR3, as DNA: TGTGCCATCAGTGAGCCTGCCGGACAGGGGGCGCGGACCGGGGAGCTGTTTTTT.

In the case of this clone: Distinct nucleotide sequences in the sample also encode this CDR3. The chain has TRBV7-2 and TRBJ2-7; TRBD1 might be the D (5 bases). Trimming shortened V by 3 bases and J by 7 bases, and 13 bases separated the two germline ends. The CDR3 sequence is 13 residues long. Per the germline V gene, CDR1 is SGHTA and CDR2 is FQGNSA. The CDR3, as DNA: TGTGCCAGCAGCTTTTCTGGGGCTCGGGAGCAGTACTTC. The encoded protein is CASSFSGAREQYF.

This sequence joins TRBV6-5 and TRBJ2-7; TRBD1 is a possible D gene (6 bases). Trimming removed 3 bases at V and 3 bases at J, with 12 bases between. Per the germline V gene, CDR1 is MNHEY and CDR2 is SVGAGI. This CDR3 has 14 amino acids. In nucleotides, the CDR3 is TGTGCCAGCAGTTATGTAAACAGGGACTACGAGCAGTACTTC. Translating it yields CASSYVNRDYEQYF.

The V and J genes are TRBV30 and TRBJ1-1; 9 bases match TRBD1. J was trimmed by 2 bases and V by 4 bases; bases with no gene match: 23. CDR1 and CDR2 (germline): GTSNPN, SVGIG (reference sequence). The CDR3 contains 20 residues. The chain's CDR3 is CAWTKGTGNTHAVVNTEAFF. The CDR3 bases are TGTGCCTGGACCAAAGGGACAGGGAACACGCACGCGGTGGTCAACACTGAAGCTTTCTTT.